This TCR beta chain was recorded in a study of blood T cell repertoires in COVID-19. In the authors' methods: Estimates of nucleated cell counts were drawn from the amplification of reference gene primers. Produced via immunoSEQ multiplex PCR; TCRdb's table is partial and in-frame only. V and J calls and clone size follow that table, whereas D and trimming were derived from the DNA. The sample contains over 65,000 clones, roughly 82% of which appear only once. In germline, CDR1 is SGHNT, CDR2 YYREEE (reference sequence). Between the trimmed V and J ends, which lost 4 bases and 6 bases, there was a span of 18 bases. The length of the CDR3 is 15 residues.

This TCR derives from a man at least 80 years old with active COVID-19. V is TRBV5-4 and J is TRBJ2-3; D is possibly TRBD2 (7 bases). The sequenced material came from peripheral blood. CDR3 bases: TGTGCCAGCAGCCCTAGCGGAGCAAGGGGGGATACGCAGTATTTT. Translated, it gives CASSPSGARGDTQYF.